This T cell receptor (beta chain) was observed in a study of T cell clones after liver transplantation. Germline V CDR1 and CDR2: MDHEN, SYDVKM. V trimming: 6 bases; J trimming: 5 bases; junction bases outside the gene matches: 6. The CDR3 is 14 residues long. Only in-frame clones appear in the TCRdb table, and some are missing; sequencing was by immunoSEQ multiplex PCR. Of about 75,000 clones listed, 80% to 90% are singletons. The sequence came from a human patient who received a liver transplant. Some T cells may trace back to the graft donor. The chain joins TRBV28 to TRBJ2-3, with TRBD2 identical over 9 bases. Sequences were derived from CD4+ T cells from blood, sampled 48 months after liver transplant. The CDR3 nucleotides read TGTGCCAGCAGGGTAGCGGGAGCTGTAGATACGCAGTATTTT. Residues: CASRVAGAVDTQYF. Full variable domain (outside the CDR3, taken from reference TRBV28 and TRBJ2-3): DVKVTQSSRYLVKRTGEKVFLECVQDMDHENMFWYRQDPGLGLRLIYFSYDVKMKEKGDIPEGYSVSREKKERFSLILESASTNQTSMYLCASRVAGAVDTQYFGPGTRLTVL.